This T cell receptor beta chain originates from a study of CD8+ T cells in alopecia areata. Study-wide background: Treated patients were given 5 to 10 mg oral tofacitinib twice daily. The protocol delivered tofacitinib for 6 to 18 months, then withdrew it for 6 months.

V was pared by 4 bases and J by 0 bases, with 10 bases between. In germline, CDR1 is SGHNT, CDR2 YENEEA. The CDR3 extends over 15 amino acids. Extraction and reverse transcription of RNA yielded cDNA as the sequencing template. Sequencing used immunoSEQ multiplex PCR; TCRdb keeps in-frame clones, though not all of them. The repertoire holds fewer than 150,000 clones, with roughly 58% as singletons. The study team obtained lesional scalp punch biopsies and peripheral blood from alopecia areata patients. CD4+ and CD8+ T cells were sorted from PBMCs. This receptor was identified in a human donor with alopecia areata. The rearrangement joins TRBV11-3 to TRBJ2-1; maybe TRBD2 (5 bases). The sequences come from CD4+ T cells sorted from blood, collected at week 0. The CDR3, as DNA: TGTGCCAGCAGCTCCTACCGGGACTCCTACAATGAGCAGTTCTTC. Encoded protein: CASSSYRDSYNEQFF.